This T cell receptor (beta chain) was sequenced in a study of radiation and T cells in renal cell carcinoma. About the research overall: Nephrectomy followed 15 Gy stereotactic body radiation by 4 weeks. The study's findings and limits: Top tumor clonotypes rose in blood 2 weeks post-radiation, then contracted. Pretreatment tumor biopsies were lacking, so baseline clonotypes are unknown.

Turning to this clone: Its specificity is unknown.

Noted time point: baseline pretreatment blood. Treatment reported: 15 Gy SBRT to primary tumor, nephrectomy 4 weeks later. This renal cell carcinoma was of the clear cell type. Trimming shortened V by 6 bases and J by 5 bases, and 6 bases separated the two germline ends. Per the germline V gene, CDR1 is MDHEN and CDR2 is SYDVKM. This CDR3 is built from 11 residues. TCRdb's table, derived via immunoSEQ multiplex PCR, lists solely in-frame clones and lacks some. There are approximately 120,000 clones in the sample; around 80% occur only once, and around 3% lies in the top ten. The sequence was obtained from a woman aged 55-70 years with renal cell carcinoma. V is TRBV28 and J is TRBJ2-3, with no clear D. Sequencing was performed on blood, taken from a patient whose treatment included radiotherapy and nephrectomy. The CDR3 region is CASRRIDTQYF. The CDR3 DNA follows: TGTGCCAGCAGACGGATAGATACGCAGTATTTT.